Below, one T cell receptor beta chain is given with its context. The antigen is unknown. This entry comes from a study of cytomegalovirus exposure and HLA in healthy donors. Broader study findings: CMV serostatus alone was available as immune exposure information. A previous analysis found most TCR beta V segments productive roughly 90% or roughly 30% of the time.

PCR involved 60 Vbeta and 13 Jbeta primers. TCRdb's copy holds only in-frame clones and misses some; the assay was immunoSEQ multiplex PCR. The ten most abundant clones cover 0.83% of a sample with approximately 79,000 clones. Sequences were obtained from PBMCs. The sequence was obtained from a boy aged 5-17 years in good health and CMV-seronegative.

CDR3 residues: CASSVWDSLQRGYGYTF. Written as DNA, the CDR3 is TGTGCCAGCAGTGTATGGGACTCCCTTCAGAGAGGCTATGGCTACACCTTC. V usage is TRBV9 and J usage is TRBJ1-2, with D possibly matching TRBD1 (5 bases). Trimming shortened V by 5 bases and J by 4 bases, and 24 bases separated the two germline ends. The CDR3 has 17 amino acids. Germline V gives CDR1 SGDLS, CDR2 YYNGEE.